The 28 T cell receptor beta chains given below trace back to one sample, sequenced in a study of beta chain features in type 1 diabetes. The study, taken as a whole, reports: Shorter TCRB CDR3s, moderately but significantly so, marked every one of the four CD4+ subsets in Type 1 diabetes patients.

Their antigens remain unidentified. Sequencing targeted expressed TCRB transcripts, as all isolated RNA had been reverse transcribed. The table came from immunoSEQ multiplex PCR; TCRdb's copy has only in-frame clones and leaves some out. The table has 150,000 to 200,000 clones, approximately 8.4% seen once; the top ten hold 0.5%. The sequenced sample consisted of central memory CD4+ T cells from blood. The receptor set was obtained from a man between 18 and 35 years old with type 1 diabetes.

This clone was seen a few times. The rearrangement joins TRBV6-5 to TRBJ2-4; D is unresolved. This CDR3 contains 13 residues. Germline-derived CDR1 and CDR2 are MNHEY and SVGAGI. V shed 5 bases and J shed 9 bases, with 14 bases lying between them. CDR3 sequence reads: CASSATTVGIQYF. Written as DNA, the CDR3 is TGTGCCAGCAGTGCAACGACTGTGGGCATTCAGTACTTC.

This clone was seen a handful of times. The CDR3 reads CASSPMGLSNEQFF. CDR3 DNA sequence: TGTGCCAGCAGCCCCATGGGACTTTCCAATGAGCAGTTCTTC. This sequence joins TRBV7-2 and TRBJ2-1; D possibly corresponds to TRBD2 (6 bases). This CDR3 has 14 residues. Germline assignment: CDR1 SGHTA and CDR2 FQGNSA. Trimming removed 5 bases at V and 6 bases at J, with 14 bases between.

To note about this clone: Other nucleotide sequences from this sample produce the same CDR3. This chain connects TRBV30 to TRBJ2-5; D unresolved. This CDR3 contains 11 residues. CDR1 is GTSNPN and CDR2 is SVGIG in the germline V gene (reference sequence). Deletions cut 2 bases from V and 5 bases from J, with 6 bases between. In DNA form, the CDR3 reads TGTGCCTGGAGTCCCGGGGAGACCCAGTACTTC. Protein product: CAWSPGETQYF.

This sequence joins TRBV27 and TRBJ2-1; 11 nucleotides agree with TRBD1. CDR3 length: 17 residues. CDR1 is MNHEY and CDR2 is SMNVEV in the germline V gene (reference sequence). Germline trimming cut 2 bases from V and 4 bases from J; bases unmatched to any gene: 7. CDR3 protein: CASSLRTGGNLYNEQFF. For the CDR3, the DNA is TGTGCCAGCAGTTTACGGACAGGGGGCAATTTATACAATGAGCAGTTCTTC.

In its sample, this clone was seen a few times. The J gene is TRBJ2-1, the V gene TRBV4-1; the D gene is possibly TRBD2 (7 bases). Trimming took off 1 base at V and 1 base at J, with 17 bases between the two ends. Germline-derived CDR1 and CDR2 are MGHRA and YSYEKL. The CDR3 contains 18 residues. In DNA, the CDR3 is TGCGCCAGCAGCCAAGGGGAGGGGGGGACCCCTTCCTACAATGAGCAGTTCTTC. This codes for CASSQGEGGTPSYNEQFF.

This chain uses TRBV6-5 with TRBJ1-1; 7 nucleotides agree with TRBD1. The CDR3 extends over 14 amino acids. Germline CDR1 and CDR2: MNHEY and SVGAGI. Losses at the gene ends were 5 bases for V and 3 bases for J; bases not matched to a gene: 6. The CDR3: CASSRQGRDTEAFF. Here the CDR3 DNA reads TGTGCCAGCAGTAGACAGGGTAGGGACACTGAAGCTTTCTTT.

This chain links TRBV7-2 with TRBJ1-1, with 8 bases fitting TRBD1. V lost 4 bases, J lost 6 bases, and 7 bases stayed unmatched. Germline CDR1 reads SGHTA; CDR2 reads FQGNSA. This CDR3 has 14 amino acids. The CDR3 nucleotides read TGTGCCAGCAGCTACCAGGGGACAGGCGCTGAAGCTTTCTTT. Its protein product is CASSYQGTGAEAFF.

This clone was recorded a few times. J is TRBJ2-3 and V is TRBV4-2, with 12 bases that match TRBD2. Trimming at V came to 5 bases and at J to 1 base, leaving 4 bases not matched to a gene. This CDR3 spans 16 amino acids. Germline V gives CDR1 LGHNA, CDR2 YNFKEQ. The CDR3 nucleotides read TGTGCCAGCAGCGAACGACTAGCGGGAGGCACAGATACGCAGTATTTT. Its translation: CASSERLAGGTDTQYF.

The V gene is TRBV7-2, the J gene TRBJ1-5; D is perhaps TRBD1 (5 bases). The CDR3 totals 15 residues. Trimming left V 5 bases short and J 5 bases short, with 16 bases between. Germline assignment: CDR1 SGHTA and CDR2 FQGNSA. The CDR3, as DNA: TGTGCCAGCAGCCCCTGGGCGGACACCCATCAGCCCCAGCATTTT. This codes for CASSPWADTHQPQHF.

This clone was picked up a small number of times. J is TRBJ1-1 and V is TRBV7-2, with a weak D call TRBD1 (5 bases). Trimming shortened V by 2 bases and J by 5 bases, and 12 bases separated the two germline ends. The CDR3 contains 14 residues. Germline values: CDR1 SGHTA, CDR2 FQGNSA. Written as DNA, the CDR3 is TGTGCCAGCAGCTTAACTGGGGCAAGGACTGAAGCTTTCTTT. Amino acid sequence: CASSLTGARTEAFF.

This clone came up a few times. The V call is TRBV30, the J call TRBJ2-1; TRBD2 matches at 11 bases. The CDR3 runs to 17 residues. Unmatched junction bases numbered 13, after V lost 3 bases and J lost 6 bases. Germline V gives CDR1 GTSNPN, CDR2 SVGIG (reference sequence). This CDR3 reads CAWRNLKGLAGGNEQFF. CDR3 nucleotides: TGTGCCTGGAGGAACCTTAAGGGGCTAGCGGGGGGCAATGAGCAGTTCTTC.

As concerns this clone: Other nucleotide sequences from this sample produce the same CDR3. This chain links TRBV7-9 with TRBJ2-7; D gene ambiguous. CDR1 and CDR2 from the germline V gene are SEHNR and FQNEAQ (reference sequence). The V end was cut by 6 bases, the J end by 3 bases, with 6 bases between. The CDR3 is 11 amino acids. The CDR3 sequence is CASSLSYEQYF. The CDR3 nucleotides are TGTGCCAGCAGTTTGAGCTACGAGCAGTACTTC.

This clone was found many times. The V gene is TRBV2, the J gene TRBJ2-3, with 11 bases lining up with TRBD2. The CDR3 is 16 amino acids. Germline CDR1 and CDR2: SNHLY and FYNNEI. Losses at the gene ends were 2 bases for V and 3 bases for J; bases not matched to a gene: 4. CDR3 in DNA: TGTGCCAGCAGTGAACTAGCGGGAGGTGCGACAGATACGCAGTATTTT. It specifies CASSELAGGATDTQYF. The full variable domain, rest sourced from reference TRBV2 and TRBJ2-3, is EPEVTQTPSHQVTQMGQEVILRCVPISNHLYFYWYRQILGQKVEFLVSFYNNEISEKSEIFDDQFSVERPDGSNFTLKIRSTKLEDSAMYFCASSELAGGATDTQYFGPGTRLTVL.

This clone was seen more than once but under ten times. The same CDR3 arises from other DNA sequences in this sample as well. The chain carries TRBV28 and TRBJ1-5, with unresolved D. Germline lookup yields CDR1 MDHEN and CDR2 SYDVKM. Trimming pared 1 base from V and 4 bases from J, leaving 5 bases between. This CDR3 contains 13 residues. The CDR3 bases are TGTGCCAGCAGTTTATCGCGGAATCAGCCCCAGCATTTT. Its protein product is CASSLSRNQPQHF.

The chain is built from TRBV2 and TRBJ2-5, with D uncertain. This CDR3 has 12 amino acids. V lost 2 bases to trimming and J lost 4 bases, with 5 bases between them. CDR1 is SNHLY and CDR2 is FYNNEI in the germline V gene. The CDR3 bases are TGTGCCAGCAGTGAATCAGGAGAGACCCAGTACTTC. Its protein is CASSESGETQYF.

This clone was seen only a few times. The V call is TRBV7-2, the J call TRBJ1-3; a weak D match, TRBD1 (5 bases). Trimming pared 0 bases from V and 3 bases from J, leaving 12 bases between. The length of the CDR3 is 16 residues. Germline CDR1 and CDR2: SGHTA and FQGNSA. The CDR3 reads CASSLAHGGRGNTIYF. The CDR3 bases are TGTGCCAGCAGCTTAGCGCACGGGGGACGTGGAAACACCATATATTTT.

The genes are TRBV19 and TRBJ2-3, with 7 bases matching TRBD2. CDR1 LNHDA and CDR2 SQIVND come from the germline V gene (reference sequence). The CDR3 has 15 residues. With 3 bases clipped from V and 2 bases from J, the junction kept 5 bases outside the gene matches. This CDR3 reads CASSIRRGYTDTQYF. Written as DNA, the CDR3 is TGTGCCAGTAGTATTCGGCGGGGGTACACAGATACGCAGTATTTT.

V usage is TRBV6-6 and J usage is TRBJ2-7; 10 bases are a match to TRBD2. Germline trimming cut 6 bases from V and 1 base from J; bases unmatched to any gene: 6. Germline CDR1 is MNHNY and CDR2 is SVGAGI (reference sequence). There are 15 residues in the CDR3. As DNA, the CDR3 is TGTGCCAGCAGCGAGCGGGAGGGCCTTTCCTACGAGCAGTACTTC. Protein sequence: CASSEREGLSYEQYF.

This rearrangement joins TRBV25-1 to TRBJ2-4, with 9 bases matching TRBD2. The V gene's germline CDR1 is MGHDK and CDR2 SYGVNS. Losses at the gene ends were 6 bases for V and 1 base for J; bases not matched to a gene: 4. This CDR3 is 15 amino acids long. Here the CDR3 DNA reads TGTGCCAGCAGAGACAGCGGGAGGGCCAAAAACATTCAGTACTTC. This sequence encodes CASRDSGRAKNIQYF.

The chain has TRBV2 and TRBJ2-1; 8 positions match TRBD2. Looked up from germline, CDR1 is SNHLY and CDR2 is FYNNEI. V trimming: 7 bases; J trimming: 6 bases; junction bases outside the gene matches: 8. The CDR3 loop spans 14 amino acids. The CDR3 region has the DNA TGTGCCAGCATAGCGGGATCTTATAGCAATGAGCAGTTCTTC. Protein product: CASIAGSYSNEQFF.

This clone came up many times. This chain connects TRBV10-3 to TRBJ2-2; the match to TRBD2 covers 7 bases. The V gene's germline CDR1 is ENHRY and CDR2 SYGVKD. With V trimmed by 10 bases and J by 4 bases, 6 bases remained unmatched. The CDR3 is made up of 13 amino acids. CDR3: CATREEPTGELFF. The CDR3 region has the DNA TGTGCCACCCGGGAGGAACCCACCGGGGAGCTGTTTTTT.

V and J are TRBV30 and TRBJ1-2; D may be TRBD1 (6 bases). CDR3 length: 13 amino acids. The V gene lost 0 bases and the J gene lost 7 bases, with 12 bases spanning the gap. Germline V gene lookup returns CDR1 GTSNPN and CDR2 SVGIG (reference sequence). The CDR3: CAWSVSTGRGYTF. The CDR3 nucleotides read TGTGCCTGGAGTGTTTCGACAGGACGTGGCTACACCTTC. The whole variable domain, remainder taken from reference TRBV30 and TRBJ1-2, is SQTIHQWPATLVQPVGSPLSLECTVEGTSNPNLYWYRQAAGRGLQLLFYSVGIGQISSEVPQNLSASRPQDRQFILSSKKLLLSDSGFYLCAWSVSTGRGYTFGSGTRLTVV.

This rearrangement joins TRBV4-1 to TRBJ2-3; 10 nucleotides match TRBD1. With 1 base clipped from V and 6 bases from J, the junction kept 10 bases outside the gene matches. This CDR3 has 17 amino acids. The V gene's germline CDR1 is MGHRA and CDR2 YSYEKL. The CDR3 nucleotides are TGCGCCAGCAGCCAAGGCCGGGACAGGGGAAGGTGGGATACGCAGTATTTT. Translation gives CASSQGRDRGRWDTQYF.

V is TRBV5-1 and J is TRBJ2-1; 10 bases map to TRBD2. V trimming: 4 bases; J trimming: 6 bases; junction bases outside the gene matches: 4. The CDR3 consists of 14 residues. Per germline, CDR1 SGHRS and CDR2 YFSETQ. The CDR3 DNA is TGCGCCAGCAGCAGTAGCGGGGGGCTCAATGAGCAGTTCTTC. Its translation is CASSSSGGLNEQFF.

The chain is built from TRBV23-1 and TRBJ2-1; 9 bases fit TRBD2. TRBV23-1 has ORF status, its function being uncertain. V dropped 1 base and J dropped 1; count of bases not matched to a gene: 8. The CDR3 extends over 18 amino acids. In DNA form, the CDR3 reads TGCGCCAGCAGTCAATTTATGACTAGCGGTAAATCCTACAATGAGCAGTTCTTC. Encoded protein: CASSQFMTSGKSYNEQFF.

The chain carries TRBV5-1 and TRBJ1-2; tentatively, D is TRBD1 (5 bases). Germline V gene data show CDR1 as SGHRS and CDR2 as YFSETQ. The CDR3 has 15 residues. The V gene lost 1 base and the J gene lost 10 bases, with 20 bases spanning the gap. CDR3 DNA sequence: TGCGCCAGCAGCTTGTCCGGGGGAATTACCGCCGACTACACCTTC. This gives the protein CASSLSGGITADYTF.

This clone was detected only once. V usage is TRBV5-4 and J usage is TRBJ2-5; D is possibly TRBD1 (6 bases). The CDR3 has 14 amino acids. Germline V gene data show CDR1 as SGHNT and CDR2 as YYREEE (reference sequence). V lost 3 bases and J lost 1, with 10 bases in between. CDR3 region: CASSSGQTQETQYF. For the CDR3, the DNA is TGTGCCAGCAGCTCAGGACAGACCCAAGAGACCCAGTACTTC.

The J gene is TRBJ2-7, the V gene TRBV28; no clear D gene. The CDR3 covers 14 residues. Germline assignment: CDR1 MDHEN and CDR2 SYDVKM. Trimming shortened V by 2 bases and J by 7 bases, and 15 bases separated the two germline ends. The CDR3 is CASSLIFQVPEQYF. CDR3 in DNA: TGTGCCAGCAGTTTAATCTTTCAGGTACCGGAGCAGTACTTC.